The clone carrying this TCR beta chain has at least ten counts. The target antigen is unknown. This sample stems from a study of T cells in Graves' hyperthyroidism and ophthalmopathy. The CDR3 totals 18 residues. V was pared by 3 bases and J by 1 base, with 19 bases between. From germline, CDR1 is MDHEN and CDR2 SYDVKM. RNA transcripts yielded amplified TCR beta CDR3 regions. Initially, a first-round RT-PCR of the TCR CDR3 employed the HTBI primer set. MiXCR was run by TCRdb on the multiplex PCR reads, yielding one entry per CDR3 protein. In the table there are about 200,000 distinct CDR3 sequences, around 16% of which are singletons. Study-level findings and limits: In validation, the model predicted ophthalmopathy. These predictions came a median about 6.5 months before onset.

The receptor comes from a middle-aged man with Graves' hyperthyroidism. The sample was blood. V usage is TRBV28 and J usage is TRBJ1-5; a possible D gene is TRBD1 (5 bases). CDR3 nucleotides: TGTGCCAGCAGTTTGATATCGGGAAGGGCAGGGAGCAATCAGCCCCAGCATTTT. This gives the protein CASSLISGRAGSNQPQHF.